The rows below give T cell receptor beta chains drawn from one sample of a study of T-cell reconstitution after alpha-beta-depleted transplantation in children. MiXCR was run by TCRdb on the PCR reads, yielding one entry per CDR3 protein. The sample shows some 640,000 distinct CDR3 sequences, roughly 15% of them seen only once. The specimen was PBMCs from the stem cell graft donor, collected from the stem cell graft. These receptors were taken from a human donor who donated a stem cell graft to a child with acute myeloid leukemia. CDR3s include the opening cysteine and the closing phenylalanine or tryptophan. Rows give clone size only sometimes, using once, few, many, or a class for an expanded clone.

CASSLNRGATYEQYF | TRBJ2-7 | many | TRBV5-6
CASSWTGTSGSTEAFF | TRBJ1-1 | many | TRBV5-1
CASSDKETQYF | TRBJ2-5 | many | TRBV18
CASSLGAGLNYGYTF | TRBJ1-2 | many | TRBV12-3/TRBV12-4
CASSPTGQESGYTF | TRBJ1-2 | few | TRBV11-2
CSARDQGRYEMNTEAFF | TRBJ1-1 | many | TRBV20-1
CSVEFHGSYEQYF | TRBJ2-7 | many | TRBV29-1
CASSRTSGGGNEQFF | TRBJ2-1 | NA | TRBV7-2
CSARVSQGYGYTF | TRBJ1-2 | many | TRBV20-1
CSAQKDRAGMDTQYF | TRBJ2-3 | many | TRBV20-1